This TCR beta chain was sequenced during a study of OX40 agonist ivuxolimab in advanced cancers. The study in broad terms: Ivuxolimab was a fully human IgG2 agonistic monoclonal antibody targeting the costimulatory receptor OX40 (CD134). Intravenous ivuxolimab was administered to patients every 2 weeks at six dose levels: 0.01, 0.1, 0.3, 1.5, 3 and 10 mg/kg. Patients were allowed to have had prior anti-PD-1, anti-PD-L1 or anti-CTLA-4 therapy, and 30% to 50% of the dose-escalation patients had previously received checkpoint inhibitors. In the dose-escalation cohort, around four fifths of patients were male, and the mean age was roughly 60 years, with a range of about 23 to 80. The monotherapy dose-escalation portion (N ≈ 52 patients) of the phase I ivuxolimab trial is reported in the paper. Partial responses occurred in three dose-escalation patients: two with cutaneous melanoma and one with hepatocellular carcinoma. Peripheral TCRbeta sequencing aimed to test whether ivuxolimab altered TCR sequence diversity and caused clonal T-cell expansion. Among the 50 to 55 dose-escalation patients, about 20 had hepatocellular carcinoma, about 15 melanoma, 9 renal cell carcinoma and 9 head and neck cancer. Study-wide conclusions, independent of this receptor: Low levels of normalized T-cell clonal expansion were also seen in some patients who did not respond. On average, CD8+ T cells showed more expanded clones than CD4+ T cells after ivuxolimab. At doses from 0.1 to 3.0 mg/kg, clonal expansion was seen in both CD4+ and CD8+ blood T cells between baseline and week 6. The antigen specificity of the clonally expanded peripheral T cells was not determined. In the 0.1-3.0 mg/kg groups, partial responders were among the patients with the lowest normalized peripheral clonal expansion, particularly in CD8+ T cells.

Taken from cysteine to phenylalanine, the CDR3 has 15 residues. The sequence is cut down to CDR3 DNA, 45 bases in frame from base 1. For this chain, trimming is 7 bases at the V end and 7 bases at the J end, and the number of junction bases without a gene match is 11. CDR1 and CDR2 (MNHEY, SVGAGI) derive from the germline V gene. The trial excluded patients who had a history of autoimmune disease or who were on systemic immunosuppression. Peripheral blood for TCR sequencing was collected from all dose cohorts at baseline, on cycle 4 day 1, and on cycle 7 day 1. The samples were taken from a phase I, first-in-human, multicenter, open-label dose-escalation trial of ivuxolimab. The trial enrolled adults with locally advanced or metastatic head and neck squamous cell, hepatocellular, melanoma or renal cell carcinoma. Before TCR sequencing, CD4+ and CD8+ T cells were separately sorted from peripheral blood.

This clone was picked up one time. No antigen is known for it. There are no base qualities to consult, and no much larger clone falls within one base. Genomic DNA was isolated from the sorted cells so that the TCRbeta CDR3 region could be sequenced. The immunoSEQ Assay was used for sequencing of TCRbeta CDR3 regions. TCRdb holds this immuneACCESS table with in-frame rearrangements only. Some clones are missing; in checked studies, unresolved V genes explain under half, and the rest has no known cause. The table for this sample lists around 18,000 clones; over 70% of them were counted only once. The ten top clones hold 30% to 40% of the sample.

The receptor's source is an adult with an advanced solid tumor such as melanoma, head and neck, liver or kidney cancer. In this chain, TRBV6-5 is recombined with TRBJ2-7, with 12 junctional bases fitting TRBD2. Specimen: CD4+ or CD8+ T cells sorted from blood, collected in a trial of the OX40 agonist ivuxolimab. The CDR3 has the sequence CASTATSGSYGEQYF. The DNA reads as follows: TGTGCCAGCACCGCGACTAGCGGGAGCTATGGGGAGCAGTACTTC.